Listed below are T cell receptor beta chains from one sample, sequenced in a study of identical twins. Using its own MiXCR run on the 5' RACE reads, TCRdb lists one record per CDR3 protein. The sample shows roughly 770,000 distinct CDR3 sequences, roughly 20% of them seen only once. This same sample was also part of a study on T cells expressing NK-cell markers.

The sample comprised PBMCs. These receptor sequences come from a woman between 18 and 29 years old in good health. Each CDR3 is given with its conserved first and last residue. Each record gives: D gene, J gene, clone size, V gene, CDR3 DNA, CDR3 protein. D genes are given only for firm matches. Clone size is shown for a subset of rows, as once, few, many or a class of expanded clone.

d_gene: NA
j_gene: TRBJ1-1
abundance: NA
v_gene: TRBV4-3
CDR3nt: TGCGCCAGCAGCCAAGGGTATCAGGACTACACTGAAGCTTTCTTT
CDR3aa: CASSQGYQDYTEAFF

d_gene: TRBD2
j_gene: TRBJ2-2
abundance: once
v_gene: TRBV9
CDR3nt: TGTGCCAGCAGCAAACAGACTAGCGGGATCACCGGGGAGCTGTTTTTT
CDR3aa: CASSKQTSGITGELFF

d_gene: NA
j_gene: TRBJ2-7
abundance: few
v_gene: TRBV4-3
CDR3nt: TGCGCCTATTTCTACGAGCAGTACTTC
CDR3aa: CAYFYEQYF

d_gene: NA
j_gene: TRBJ2-3
abundance: NA
v_gene: TRBV28
CDR3nt: TGTGCCAGCAGCCGGGACATGACAGATACGCAGTATTTT
CDR3aa: CASSRDMTDTQYF

d_gene: NA
j_gene: TRBJ2-7
abundance: NA
v_gene: TRBV11-2
CDR3nt: TGTGCCAGCAGGGATTGGGCCGGAATCTCCTACGAGCAGTACTTC
CDR3aa: CASRDWAGISYEQYF

d_gene: NA
j_gene: TRBJ1-1
abundance: few
v_gene: TRBV5-6
CDR3nt: TGTGCCAGCAGCTTGCTACCCGGCCGGGGGGCCACTGAAGCTTTCTTT
CDR3aa: CASSLLPGRGATEAFF

d_gene: NA
j_gene: TRBJ1-1
abundance: NA
v_gene: TRBV6-2/TRBV6-3
CDR3nt: TGTGCCAGCAGTAGAAATCACAAAGAATCTGAAGCTTTCTTT
CDR3aa: CASSRNHKESEAFF

d_gene: NA
j_gene: TRBJ2-5
abundance: NA
v_gene: TRBV7-2
CDR3nt: TGTGCCAGCAGCTTAGCGCTAGCTCAAGAGACCCAGTACTTC
CDR3aa: CASSLALAQETQYF

d_gene: TRBD2
j_gene: TRBJ2-1
abundance: many
v_gene: TRBV5-1
CDR3nt: TGCGCCAGCAGCTCAGAAGGGACTAGCGGGGCAAGTGAGCAGTTCTTC
CDR3aa: CASSSEGTSGASEQFF

d_gene: TRBD2
j_gene: TRBJ2-3
abundance: NA
v_gene: TRBV11-2
CDR3nt: TGTGCCAGCCTCGGACTAGCGGGAGAAGGGGCCTTCCGCACAGATACGCAGTATTTT
CDR3aa: CASLGLAGEGAFRTDTQYF

d_gene: NA
j_gene: TRBJ1-2
abundance: NA
v_gene: TRBV12-3/TRBV12-4
CDR3nt: TGTGCCAGCAGCGTAGGCGCGCTTGGCTACACCTTC
CDR3aa: CASSVGALGYTF

d_gene: TRBD1
j_gene: TRBJ2-7
abundance: few
v_gene: TRBV11-2
CDR3nt: TGTGCCAGCAGCCCCGGACAGGGGAAGCAGTACTTC
CDR3aa: CASSPGQGKQYF

d_gene: NA
j_gene: TRBJ1-2
abundance: many
v_gene: TRBV20-1
CDR3nt: TGCAGTGCTAGCCTAACAGGGACGAGCGATGGCTACACCTTC
CDR3aa: CSASLTGTSDGYTF

d_gene: NA
j_gene: TRBJ2-7
abundance: many
v_gene: TRBV5-1
CDR3nt: TGCGCCAGCAGCTCCGGGATCTCAACCTACGAGCAGTACTTC
CDR3aa: CASSSGISTYEQYF

d_gene: NA
j_gene: TRBJ2-1
abundance: NA
v_gene: TRBV2
CDR3nt: TGTGCCAGCAGTGTCGGGAACTCCTACAATGAGCAGTTCTTC
CDR3aa: CASSVGNSYNEQFF

d_gene: NA
j_gene: TRBJ2-1
abundance: many
v_gene: TRBV20-1
CDR3nt: TGCAGTGCAGTGGGTGCAGCGGCAAAAACCTACAATGAGCAGTTCTTC
CDR3aa: CSAVGAAAKTYNEQFF

d_gene: TRBD1
j_gene: TRBJ2-1
abundance: NA
v_gene: TRBV19
CDR3nt: TGTGCCAGTACGGGACAGGGGGCGTACAATGAGCAGTTCTTC
CDR3aa: CASTGQGAYNEQFF

d_gene: TRBD1
j_gene: TRBJ1-2
abundance: few
v_gene: TRBV12-3/TRBV12-4
CDR3nt: TGTGCCAGCAGTTCAGGGGGACCCGGCTATATCTACACCTTC
CDR3aa: CASSSGGPGYIYTF

d_gene: NA
j_gene: TRBJ1-1
abundance: NA
v_gene: TRBV20-1
CDR3nt: TGCAGTGCTAGGTCCAGCAGAGTGAACACTGAAGCTTTCTTT
CDR3aa: CSARSSRVNTEAFF

d_gene: NA
j_gene: TRBJ2-5
abundance: many
v_gene: TRBV20-1
CDR3nt: TGCAGTGCGGAGATTCCCCTAGGGGAGACCCAGTACTTC
CDR3aa: CSAEIPLGETQYF

d_gene: NA
j_gene: TRBJ2-2
abundance: few
v_gene: TRBV7-2
CDR3nt: TGTGCCAGCAGCTTTTGGGCAGGGAACACCGGGGAGCTGTTTTTT
CDR3aa: CASSFWAGNTGELFF

d_gene: TRBD2
j_gene: TRBJ2-3
abundance: few
v_gene: TRBV5-1
CDR3nt: TGTGCTAGCAGCTTAGAGGCGGGGGGGAGCACAGATACGCAGTATTTT
CDR3aa: CASSLEAGGSTDTQYF

d_gene: NA
j_gene: TRBJ2-1
abundance: few
v_gene: TRBV4-1
CDR3nt: TGCGCCAGCAGCCTTGATACGAACTCCTACAATGAGCAGTTCTTC
CDR3aa: CASSLDTNSYNEQFF

d_gene: TRBD2
j_gene: TRBJ2-5
abundance: NA
v_gene: TRBV10-3
CDR3nt: TGTGCCATCAGTAATCCGGGACTATCAATGGAGACCCAGTACTTC
CDR3aa: CAISNPGLSMETQYF

d_gene: NA
j_gene: TRBJ2-6
abundance: NA
v_gene: TRBV12-3/TRBV12-4
CDR3nt: TGTGCCAGCACATTTACGTTATCTGGGGCCAACGTCCTGACTTTC
CDR3aa: CASTFTLSGANVLTF

d_gene: NA
j_gene: TRBJ2-3
abundance: few
v_gene: TRBV14
CDR3nt: TGTGCCAGCAGCCAAGATGCAGATACGCAGTATTTT
CDR3aa: CASSQDADTQYF

d_gene: NA
j_gene: TRBJ2-7
abundance: NA
v_gene: TRBV6-2/TRBV6-3
CDR3nt: TGTGCCAGCGGTCGAACAGGGAAGTACTTC
CDR3aa: CASGRTGKYF